Below, one T cell receptor (beta chain) is given with its context. The antigen is unknown. V lost 5 bases to trimming and J lost 8 bases, with 14 bases between them. Looked up from germline, CDR1 is WNHNN and CDR2 is SYGVQD (reference sequence). This CDR3 is built from 13 residues. The entry originates in a study of breast tumors, draining lymph nodes, adjacent tissues. General study findings and limits: Luminal-like breast cancer showed significantly greater tumor-nontumor repertoire similarity than basal-like breast cancer did. The lymph node origin of tumor T cells was framed as consistent with a hypothesis, not demonstrated.

TCRdb passed the multiplex PCR reads through MiXCR, listing each CDR3 protein once. The sample contains tens of thousands of distinct CDR3 sequences, roughly 41% of which appear only once. This TCR came from a female donor with breast cancer. Some clones in this sample may be carry-over from other donors' samples. The chain is built from TRBV10-1 and TRBJ2-3; unclear D gene. Sequences were obtained from breast tumor tissue. CDR3 bases: TGCGCCAGCAGTCCCGGGCCCCCTAGTACGCAGTATTTT. This translates into CASSPGPPSTQYF.